This TCR beta chain originates from a study of blood T cell repertoires in COVID-19. The CDR3 consists of 14 residues. From germline, CDR1 is SNHLY and CDR2 FYNNEI. The J segment lost 5 bases and the V segment lost 2 bases, leaving 6 bases of the junction unmatched. Repertoires were generated with immunoSEQ multiplex PCR, while TCRdb's copy carries only in-frame clones and drops some. This sample has 90,000 to 150,000 clones, with 80% to 90% found just once. The gene calls are TRBV2 and TRBJ2-7; TRBD1 agrees at 7 bases. The sequenced sample was peripheral blood. This TCR derives from a man aged 70-80 years with active or convalescent COVID-19. The CDR3 sequence is CASSERQGDDEQYF. CDR3 in DNA: TGTGCCAGCAGTGAAAGGCAGGGGGACGACGAGCAGTACTTC.